A selection of T cell receptor beta chains follows, all from one sample in a study of cytomegalovirus exposure and HLA in healthy donors. This table comes from immunoSEQ multiplex PCR, and its TCRdb copy is limited to in-frame clones, with some not included. The sample has under 200,000 clones; around 75% are singletons. The sequencing input was PBMCs. Every receptor here comes from a male donor in good health and CMV-seronegative. Each CDR3 is given with its conserved first and last residue. A D gene is named only where the DNA matches it firmly. The listing skips clone size in some rows; elsewhere it reads once, few, many or a size class.

j_gene: TRBJ1-1
abundance: .
v_gene: TRBV6-5
d_gene: .
CDR3nt: TGTGCCAGCAGTCGGAGAGGGACTGAAGCTTTCTTT
CDR3aa: CASSRRGTEAFF

j_gene: TRBJ1-4
abundance: .
v_gene: TRBV28
d_gene: .
CDR3nt: TGTGCCAGCAGTTTGGCAGAAAAACTGTTTTTT
CDR3aa: CASSLAEKLFF

j_gene: TRBJ2-7
abundance: .
v_gene: TRBV19
d_gene: TRBD1
CDR3nt: TGTGCCAGTAGTTATGGACAGGCTTACGAGCAGTACTTC
CDR3aa: CASSYGQAYEQYF

j_gene: TRBJ2-5
abundance: .
v_gene: TRBV29-1
d_gene: TRBD1
CDR3nt: TGCAGCGTTTCAGGACAGGGGGGGGAGACCCAGTACTTC
CDR3aa: CSVSGQGGETQYF

j_gene: TRBJ2-3
abundance: few
v_gene: TRBV9
d_gene: TRBD2
CDR3nt: TGTGCCAGCAGCGTAGCTGAGGGCGGGGGGGCCCAGGATACGCAGTATTTT
CDR3aa: CASSVAEGGGAQDTQYF

j_gene: TRBJ2-7
abundance: .
v_gene: TRBV5-8
d_gene: TRBD1
CDR3nt: TGTGCCAGCAGCTTCGTGACAGGGAGCTCCTACGAGCAGTACTTC
CDR3aa: CASSFVTGSSYEQYF

j_gene: TRBJ2-6
abundance: .
v_gene: TRBV7-2
d_gene: TRBD2
CDR3nt: TGTGCCAGCAGCTTGGGACTAGCGGGTTCTGTCTCTGGGGCCAACGTCCTGACTTTC
CDR3aa: CASSLGLAGSVSGANVLTF

j_gene: TRBJ1-3
abundance: once
v_gene: TRBV5-6
d_gene: .
CDR3nt: TGTGCCAGCAGCTTGCGGCAGGGAAGAGGAAACACCATATATTTT
CDR3aa: CASSLRQGRGNTIYF

j_gene: TRBJ1-2
abundance: .
v_gene: TRBV18
d_gene: TRBD1
CDR3nt: TGTGCCAGCTCACCGCAGGGGGCAGATGGCTACACCTTC
CDR3aa: CASSPQGADGYTF

j_gene: TRBJ2-4
abundance: .
v_gene: TRBV7-9
d_gene: TRBD1
CDR3nt: TGTGCCAGCAGCCCCGGGACAGGGGAGCCCAAAAACATTCAGTACTTC
CDR3aa: CASSPGTGEPKNIQYF

j_gene: TRBJ1-1
abundance: few
v_gene: TRBV29-1
d_gene: TRBD1
CDR3nt: TGCAGCGTTGAATCGGGTACCAGGGGGACTGAAGCTTTCTTT
CDR3aa: CSVESGTRGTEAFF

j_gene: TRBJ2-7
abundance: .
v_gene: TRBV15
d_gene: TRBD1
CDR3nt: TGTGCCACCAGCAGAGGAGGGGACAGCTCCTACGAGCAGTACTTC
CDR3aa: CATSRGGDSSYEQYF

j_gene: TRBJ2-7
abundance: .
v_gene: TRBV4-1
d_gene: .
CDR3nt: TGCGCCAGCAGCCTTCACAGGAGTTACGAGCAGTACTTC
CDR3aa: CASSLHRSYEQYF